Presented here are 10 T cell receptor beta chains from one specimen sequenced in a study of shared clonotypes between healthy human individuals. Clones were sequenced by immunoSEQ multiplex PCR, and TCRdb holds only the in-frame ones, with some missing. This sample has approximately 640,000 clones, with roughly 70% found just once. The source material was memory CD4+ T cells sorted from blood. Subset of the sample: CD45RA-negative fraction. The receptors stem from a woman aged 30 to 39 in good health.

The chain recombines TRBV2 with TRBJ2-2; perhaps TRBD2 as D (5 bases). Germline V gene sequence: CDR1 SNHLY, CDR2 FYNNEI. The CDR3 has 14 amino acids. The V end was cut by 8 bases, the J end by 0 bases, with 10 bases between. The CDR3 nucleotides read TGTGCCAGCCGGAGGATAGCGAACACCGGGGAGCTGTTTTTT. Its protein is CASRRIANTGELFF.

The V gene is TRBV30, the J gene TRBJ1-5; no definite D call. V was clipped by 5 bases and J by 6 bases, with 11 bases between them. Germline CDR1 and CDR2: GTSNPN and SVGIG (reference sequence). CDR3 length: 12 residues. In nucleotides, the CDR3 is TGTGCCTGGGGTGGTCCACTTCAGCCCCAGCATTTT. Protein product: CAWGGPLQPQHF.

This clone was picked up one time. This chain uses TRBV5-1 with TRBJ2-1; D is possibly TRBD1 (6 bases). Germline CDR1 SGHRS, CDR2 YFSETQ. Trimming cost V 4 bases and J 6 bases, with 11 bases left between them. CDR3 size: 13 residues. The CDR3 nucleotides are TGCGCCAGCAGCCCAGGGGAGACCAATGAGCAGTTCTTC. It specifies CASSPGETNEQFF.

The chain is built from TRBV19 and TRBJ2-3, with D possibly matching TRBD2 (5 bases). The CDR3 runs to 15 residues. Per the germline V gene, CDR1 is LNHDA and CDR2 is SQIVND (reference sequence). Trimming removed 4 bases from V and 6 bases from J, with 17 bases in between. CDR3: CASSTRRQFVDTQYF. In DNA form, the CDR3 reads TGTGCCAGTAGTACAAGGAGGCAGTTCGTTGATACGCAGTATTTT.

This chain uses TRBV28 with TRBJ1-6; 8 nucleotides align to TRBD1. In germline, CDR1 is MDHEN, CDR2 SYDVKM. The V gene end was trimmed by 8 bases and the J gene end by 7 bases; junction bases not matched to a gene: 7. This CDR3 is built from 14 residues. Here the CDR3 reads CASCPGGENSPLHF. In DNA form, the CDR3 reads TGTGCCAGCTGTCCAGGGGGCGAGAATTCACCCCTCCACTTT. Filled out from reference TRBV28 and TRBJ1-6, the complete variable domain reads DVKVTQSSRYLVKRTGEKVFLECVQDMDHENMFWYRQDPGLGLRLIYFSYDVKMKEKGDIPEGYSVSREKKERFSLILESASTNQTSMYLCASCPGGENSPLHFGNGTRLTVT.

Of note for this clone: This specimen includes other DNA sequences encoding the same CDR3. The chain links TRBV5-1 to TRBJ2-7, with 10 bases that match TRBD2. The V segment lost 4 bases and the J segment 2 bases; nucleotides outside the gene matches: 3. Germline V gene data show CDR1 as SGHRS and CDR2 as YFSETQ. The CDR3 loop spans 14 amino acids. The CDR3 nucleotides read TGCGCCAGCAGCGTGGGACTAGCGCCCTACGAGCAGTACTTC. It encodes CASSVGLAPYEQYF. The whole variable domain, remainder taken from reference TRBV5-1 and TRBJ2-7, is KAGVTQTPRYLIKTRGQQVTLSCSPISGHRSVSWYQQTPGQGLQFLFEYFSETQRNKGNFPGRFSGRQFSNSRSEMNVSTLELGDSALYLCASSVGLAPYEQYFGPGTRLTVT.

The DNA of the CDR3 is TGCGCCAGCAGCCCCCGGGACGGTTCCTACGAGCAGTACTTC. Protein product: CASSPRDGSYEQYF. The V call is TRBV4-1, the J call TRBJ2-5; D is possibly TRBD1 or TRBD2 (5 bases each). With the DNA end fitting TRBJ2-7 better, the J assignment may be wrong. Germline V gives CDR1 MGHRA, CDR2 YSYEKL. CDR3 size: 14 residues.

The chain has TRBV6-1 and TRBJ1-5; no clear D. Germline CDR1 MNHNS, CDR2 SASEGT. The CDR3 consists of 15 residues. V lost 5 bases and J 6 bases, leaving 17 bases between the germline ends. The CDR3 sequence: CASSSITRAGQPQHF. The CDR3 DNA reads TGTGCCAGCAGTTCCATAACACGGGCCGGTCAGCCCCAGCATTTT.

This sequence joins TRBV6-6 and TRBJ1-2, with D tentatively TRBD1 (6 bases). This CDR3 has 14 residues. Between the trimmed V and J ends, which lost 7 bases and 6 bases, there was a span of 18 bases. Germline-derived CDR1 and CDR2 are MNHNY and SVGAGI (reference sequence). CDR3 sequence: CASTSGGRLDGYTF. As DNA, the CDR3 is TGTGCCAGCACCAGTGGGGGGCGATTAGATGGCTACACCTTC.

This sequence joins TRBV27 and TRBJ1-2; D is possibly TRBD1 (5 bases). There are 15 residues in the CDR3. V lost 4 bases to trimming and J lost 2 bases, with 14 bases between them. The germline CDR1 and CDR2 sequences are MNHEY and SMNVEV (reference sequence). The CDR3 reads CASSSGFRDNYGYTF. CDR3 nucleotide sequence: TGTGCCAGCAGTTCCGGATTCAGGGACAACTATGGCTACACCTTC.